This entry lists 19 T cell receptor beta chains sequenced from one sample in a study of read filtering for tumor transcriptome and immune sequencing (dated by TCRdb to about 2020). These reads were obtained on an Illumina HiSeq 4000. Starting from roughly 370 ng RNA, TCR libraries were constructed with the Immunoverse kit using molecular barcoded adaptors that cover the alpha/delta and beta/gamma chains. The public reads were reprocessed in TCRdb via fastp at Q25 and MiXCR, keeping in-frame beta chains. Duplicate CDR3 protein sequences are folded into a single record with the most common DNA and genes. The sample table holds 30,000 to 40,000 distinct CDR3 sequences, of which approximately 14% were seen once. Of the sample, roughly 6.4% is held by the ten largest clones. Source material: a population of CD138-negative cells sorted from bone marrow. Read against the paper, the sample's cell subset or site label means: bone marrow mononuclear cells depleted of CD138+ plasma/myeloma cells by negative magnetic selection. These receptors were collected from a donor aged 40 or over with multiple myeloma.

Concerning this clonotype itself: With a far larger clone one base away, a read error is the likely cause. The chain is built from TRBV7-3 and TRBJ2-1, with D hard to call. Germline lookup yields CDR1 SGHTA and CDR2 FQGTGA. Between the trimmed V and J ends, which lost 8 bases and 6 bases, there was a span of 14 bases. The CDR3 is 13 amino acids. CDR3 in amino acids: CASGYPSRNEQFF. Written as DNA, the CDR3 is TGTGCCAGCGGCTATCCCTCACGCAATGAGCAGTTCTTC. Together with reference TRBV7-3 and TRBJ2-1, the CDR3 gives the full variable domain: GAGVSQTPSNKVTEKGKYVELRCDPISGHTALYWYRQSLGQGPEFLIYFQGTGAADDSGLPNDRFFAVRPEGSVSTLKIQRTERGDSAVYLCASGYPSRNEQFFGPGTRLTVL.

The DNA of the CDR3 is TGCGCCAGCAGCTCCCGAATGGATCATACGCAGTATTTT. Residues: CASSSRMDHTQYF. The chain uses TRBV5-1 and TRBJ2-3; unclear D gene. V was shortened by 3 bases and J by 7 bases, with 12 bases between the two germline ends. The CDR3 totals 13 residues. CDR1 is SGHRS, CDR2 YFSETQ, per germline. Using reference TRBV5-1 and TRBJ2-3 for the parts outside the CDR3, the full variable domain is KAGVTQTPRYLIKTRGQQVTLSCSPISGHRSVSWYQQTPGQGLQFLFEYFSETQRNKGNFPGRFSGRQFSNSRSEMNVSTLELGDSALYLCASSSRMDHTQYFGPGTRLTVL.

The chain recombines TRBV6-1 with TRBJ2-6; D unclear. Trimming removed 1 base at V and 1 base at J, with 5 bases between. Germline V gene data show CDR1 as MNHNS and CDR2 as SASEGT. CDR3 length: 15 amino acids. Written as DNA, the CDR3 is TGTGCCAGCAGTGAAGGGGGTTCTGGGGCCAACGTCCTGACTTTC. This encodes CASSEGGSGANVLTF.

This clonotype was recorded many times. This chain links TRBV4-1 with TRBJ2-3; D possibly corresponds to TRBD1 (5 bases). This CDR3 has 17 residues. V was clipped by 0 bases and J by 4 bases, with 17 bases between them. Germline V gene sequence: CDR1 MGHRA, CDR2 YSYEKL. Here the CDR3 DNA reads TGCGCCAGCAGCCAAGATGTCCCCACCTCAGGGCCAGATACGCAGTATTTT. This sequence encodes CASSQDVPTSGPDTQYF.

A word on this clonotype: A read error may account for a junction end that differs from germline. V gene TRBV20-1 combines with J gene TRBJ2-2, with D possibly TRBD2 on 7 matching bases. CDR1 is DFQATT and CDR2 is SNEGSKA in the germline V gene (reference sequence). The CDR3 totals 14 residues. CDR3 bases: TGCAGTGCTAGAGTTAGGGGGAACACCGGGGGGCTGTTCTTT. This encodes CSARVRGNTGGLFF.

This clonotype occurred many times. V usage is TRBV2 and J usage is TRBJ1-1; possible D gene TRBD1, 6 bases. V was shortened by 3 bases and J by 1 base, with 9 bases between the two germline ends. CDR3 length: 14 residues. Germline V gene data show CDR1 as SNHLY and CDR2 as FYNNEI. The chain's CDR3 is CASSEWGANTEAFF. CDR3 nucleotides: TGTGCCAGCAGTGAGTGGGGGGCGAACACTGAAGCTTTCTTT.

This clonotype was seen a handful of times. The CDR3 reads CASSLSLGRVPRAFF. CDR3 coding DNA: TGCGCCAGCAGCTTGTCCCTGGGCAGGGTCCCTCGGGCCTTCTTT. This chain joins TRBV5-1 and TRBJ1-1; tentatively, D is TRBD1 (5 bases). Looked up from germline, CDR1 is SGHRS and CDR2 is YFSETQ. The CDR3 runs to 15 residues. Trimming pared 1 base from V and 14 bases from J, leaving 24 bases between.

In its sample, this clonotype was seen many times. The chain's CDR3 is CATSSLTGEWYEQYF. DNA of the CDR3: TGTGCCACCAGCAGCCTTACGGGGGAATGGTACGAGCAGTACTTC. The chain combines TRBV15 with TRBJ2-7, with D perhaps matching TRBD2 (6 bases). This CDR3 has 15 amino acids. V lost 3 bases and J lost 4, with 16 bases in between. Per germline, CDR1 LNHNV and CDR2 YYDKDF (reference sequence).

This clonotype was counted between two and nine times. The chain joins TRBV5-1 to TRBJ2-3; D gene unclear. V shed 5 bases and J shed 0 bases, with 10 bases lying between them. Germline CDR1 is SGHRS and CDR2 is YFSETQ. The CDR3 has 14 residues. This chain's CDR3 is CASSSDDSTDTQYF. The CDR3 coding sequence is TGCGCCAGCAGTTCGGATGATAGCACAGATACGCAGTATTTT.

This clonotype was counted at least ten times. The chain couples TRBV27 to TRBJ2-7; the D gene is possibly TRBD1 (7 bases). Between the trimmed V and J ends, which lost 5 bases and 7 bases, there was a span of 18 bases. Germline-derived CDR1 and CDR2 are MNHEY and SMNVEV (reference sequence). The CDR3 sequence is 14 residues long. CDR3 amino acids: CASSTGAFGGEQYF. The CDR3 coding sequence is TGTGCCAGCAGTACAGGGGCTTTCGGAGGGGAGCAGTACTTC.

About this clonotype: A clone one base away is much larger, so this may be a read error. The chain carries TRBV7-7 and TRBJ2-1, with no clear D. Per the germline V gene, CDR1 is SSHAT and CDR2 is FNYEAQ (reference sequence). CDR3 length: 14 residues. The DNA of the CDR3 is TGTGCTAGCAGCCCACGGGTAGGCTACAATGAGCAGTCCTTC. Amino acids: CASSPRVGYNEQSF.

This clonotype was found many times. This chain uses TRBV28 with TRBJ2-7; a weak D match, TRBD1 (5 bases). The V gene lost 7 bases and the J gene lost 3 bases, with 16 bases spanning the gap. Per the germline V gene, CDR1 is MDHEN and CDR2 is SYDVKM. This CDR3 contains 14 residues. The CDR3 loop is CASTEDRRGYEQYF. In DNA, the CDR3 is TGTGCCAGCACCGAAGACAGAAGAGGCTACGAGCAGTACTTC.

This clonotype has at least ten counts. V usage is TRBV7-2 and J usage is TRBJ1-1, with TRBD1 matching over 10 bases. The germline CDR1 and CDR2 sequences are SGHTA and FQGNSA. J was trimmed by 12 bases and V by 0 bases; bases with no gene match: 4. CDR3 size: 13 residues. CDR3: CASSLAGTGATFF. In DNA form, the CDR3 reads TGTGCCAGCAGCTTAGCGGGGACAGGGGCGACTTTCTTT.

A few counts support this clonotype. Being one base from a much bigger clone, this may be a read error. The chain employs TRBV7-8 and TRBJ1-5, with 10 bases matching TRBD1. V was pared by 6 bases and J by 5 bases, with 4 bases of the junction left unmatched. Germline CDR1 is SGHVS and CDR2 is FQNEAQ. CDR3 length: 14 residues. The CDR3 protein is CASRPDRGYQPQHF. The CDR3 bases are TGTGCCAGCAGACCGGACAGGGGGTATCAGCCCCAGCATTTT.

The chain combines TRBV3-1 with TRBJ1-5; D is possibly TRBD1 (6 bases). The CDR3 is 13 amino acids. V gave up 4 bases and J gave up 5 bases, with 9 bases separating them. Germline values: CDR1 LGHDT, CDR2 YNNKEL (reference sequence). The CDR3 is CASSLSGDQPQHF. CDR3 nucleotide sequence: TGTGCCAGCAGCCTCTCAGGGGATCAGCCCCAGCATTTT.

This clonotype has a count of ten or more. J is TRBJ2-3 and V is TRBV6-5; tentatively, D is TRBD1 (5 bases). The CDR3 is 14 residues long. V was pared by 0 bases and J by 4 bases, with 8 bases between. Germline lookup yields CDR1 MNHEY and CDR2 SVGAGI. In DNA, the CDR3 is TGTGCCAGCAGTTACTCGTGGACACCAGATACGCAGTATTTT. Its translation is CASSYSWTPDTQYF.

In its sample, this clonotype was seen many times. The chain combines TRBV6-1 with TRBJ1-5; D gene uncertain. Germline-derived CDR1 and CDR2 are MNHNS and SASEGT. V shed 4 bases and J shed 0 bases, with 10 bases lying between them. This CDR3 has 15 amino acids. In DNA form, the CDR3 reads TGTGCCAGCAGTGTTAGTTGGAGTAGCAATCAGCCCCAGCATTTT. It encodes CASSVSWSSNQPQHF.

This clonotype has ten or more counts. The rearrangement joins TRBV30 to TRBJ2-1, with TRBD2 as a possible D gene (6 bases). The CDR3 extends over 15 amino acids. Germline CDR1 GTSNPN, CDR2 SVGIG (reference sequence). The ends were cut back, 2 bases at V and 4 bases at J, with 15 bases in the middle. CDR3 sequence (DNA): TGTGCCTGGAGTTCTGGGCGGGACGGGTACAATGAGCAGTTCTTC. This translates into CAWSSGRDGYNEQFF.

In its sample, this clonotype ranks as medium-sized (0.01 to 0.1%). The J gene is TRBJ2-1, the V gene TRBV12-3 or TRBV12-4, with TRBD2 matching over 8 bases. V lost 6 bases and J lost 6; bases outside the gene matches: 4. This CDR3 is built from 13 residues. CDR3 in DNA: TGTGCCAGCAGCCCGACTAGCGTCAATGAGCAGTTCTTC. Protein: CASSPTSVNEQFF.